Listed here are 10 T cell receptor beta chains from one sample, sequenced in a study of T cell responses to AZD1222 COVID-19 vaccine. The data were produced by immunoSEQ multiplex PCR, yet TCRdb's version contains in-frame clones alone and is incomplete. The top ten clones hold roughly 2.3% of a sample with over 75,000 clones, around 86% of them seen once. The sequencing used peripheral blood, collected on day 0 of AZD1222 vaccination. Receptor source: an adult in good health.

The chain recombines TRBV7-2 with TRBJ2-3; 7 nucleotides line up with TRBD2. This CDR3 spans 14 amino acids. Trimming cost V 4 bases and J 4 bases; bases outside gene matches: 5. Per the germline V gene, CDR1 is SGHTA and CDR2 is FQGNSA. In nucleotides, the CDR3 is TGTGCCAGCAGCTCTGAACGGGGGGCAGATACGCAGTATTTT. This codes for CASSSERGADTQYF.

The chain employs TRBV19 and TRBJ2-7, with 8 nucleotides matching TRBD1. CDR3 size: 14 residues. The junction had 4 bases not matched to a gene; V was cut back by 6 bases and J by 0 bases. Germline CDR1 LNHDA, CDR2 SQIVND (reference sequence). In nucleotides, the CDR3 is TGTGCCAGTAGGAGACAGGGGAGCTCCTACGAGCAGTACTTC. Its translation is CASRRQGSSYEQYF.

This chain joins TRBV19 and TRBJ2-7; D could derive from TRBD1 or TRBD2 (5 bases each). V lost 3 bases and J 5 bases, leaving 8 bases between the germline ends. Germline loops: CDR1 LNHDA, CDR2 SQIVND (reference sequence). The CDR3 consists of 12 residues. Here the CDR3 reads CASSMRDDEQYF. In nucleotides, the CDR3 is TGTGCCAGTAGTATGAGGGACGACGAGCAGTACTTC.

The chain recombines TRBV2 with TRBJ1-5; no clear D gene. V was shortened by 1 base and J by 0 bases, with 10 bases between the two germline ends. The CDR3 has 16 amino acids. Germline V gene sequence: CDR1 SNHLY, CDR2 FYNNEI. The CDR3 DNA sequence: TGTGCCAGCAGTGAAGGGACGGTTAATAGCAATCAGCCCCAGCATTTT. Protein product: CASSEGTVNSNQPQHF.

The rearrangement links TRBV6-6 to TRBJ2-2, with D unclear. Trimming took off 0 bases at V and 3 bases at J, with 8 bases between the two ends. Germline loops: CDR1 MNHNY, CDR2 SVGAGI (reference sequence). The CDR3 is 15 amino acids. The CDR3 loop is CASSYSSADTGELFF. CDR3 bases: TGTGCCAGCAGTTACTCGTCGGCCGACACCGGGGAGCTGTTTTTT.

The rearrangement uses TRBV6-2 or TRBV6-3 and TRBJ1-2, with TRBD1 as a possible D gene (5 bases). Looked up from germline, CDR1 is MNHEY and CDR2 is SVGEGT. Trimming removed 3 bases at V and 6 bases at J, with 11 bases between. The CDR3 has 13 amino acids. The CDR3 coding sequence is TGTGCCAGCAGTTATCTTGGGGGAGATGGCTACACCTTC. As protein: CASSYLGGDGYTF.

This clone came up once. The chain uses TRBV7-3 and TRBJ1-5, with a tentative D call TRBD1 (5 bases). Germline CDR1 and CDR2: SGHTA and FQGTGA. This CDR3 is 16 amino acids long. The ends were cut back, 5 bases at V and 6 bases at J, with 20 bases in the middle. The CDR3 DNA follows: TGTGCCAGCAGCGCGTCCAGGGTTTTGGTGACTCAGCCCCAGCATTTT. Its translation: CASSASRVLVTQPQHF.

This sequence joins TRBV6-6 and TRBJ1-5; 8 bases match TRBD1. CDR1 MNHNY and CDR2 SVGAGI come from the germline V gene (reference sequence). V was pared by 5 bases and J by 1 base, with 4 bases of the junction left unmatched. This CDR3 contains 15 residues. The DNA of the CDR3 is TGTGCCAGCAGTCCCGACAGGGGAAGCAATCAGCCCCAGCATTTT. Protein: CASSPDRGSNQPQHF.

J is TRBJ1-2 and V is TRBV6-1, with D unclear. V was pared by 3 bases and J by 8 bases, with 13 bases between. CDR1 is MNHNS and CDR2 is SASEGT in the germline V gene. There are 13 residues in the CDR3. In nucleotides, the CDR3 is TGTGCCAGCAGTGAGAACCAGCTCCTGGGCTACACCTTC. Its protein product is CASSENQLLGYTF.

The rearrangement uses TRBV15 and TRBJ1-2; the D is unclear. Germline loops: CDR1 LNHNV, CDR2 YYDKDF (reference sequence). V dropped 1 base and J dropped 0 bases, with 9 bases sitting between them. The CDR3 is made up of 15 amino acids. DNA of the CDR3: TGTGCCACCAGCAGAGGAGGCAGTGCTAACTATGGCTACACCTTC. Translation gives CATSRGGSANYGYTF. The whole variable domain, filled in from reference TRBV15 and TRBJ1-2, reads DAMVIQNPRYQVTQFGKPVTLSCSQTLNHNVMYWYQQKSSQAPKLLFHYYDKDFNNEADTPDNFQSRRPNTSFCFLDIRSPGLGDTAMYLCATSRGGSANYGYTFGSGTRLTVV.